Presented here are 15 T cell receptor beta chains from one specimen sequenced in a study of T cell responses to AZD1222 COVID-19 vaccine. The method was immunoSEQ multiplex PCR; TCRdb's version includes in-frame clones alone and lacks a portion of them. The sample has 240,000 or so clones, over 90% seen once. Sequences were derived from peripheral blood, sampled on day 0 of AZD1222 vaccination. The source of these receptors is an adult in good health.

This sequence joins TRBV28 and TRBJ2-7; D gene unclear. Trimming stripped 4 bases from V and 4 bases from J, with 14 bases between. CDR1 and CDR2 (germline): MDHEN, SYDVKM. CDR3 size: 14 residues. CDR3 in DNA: TGTGCCAGCAGTTCCCCCCATAAAGGGTACGAGCAGTACTTC. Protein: CASSSPHKGYEQYF.

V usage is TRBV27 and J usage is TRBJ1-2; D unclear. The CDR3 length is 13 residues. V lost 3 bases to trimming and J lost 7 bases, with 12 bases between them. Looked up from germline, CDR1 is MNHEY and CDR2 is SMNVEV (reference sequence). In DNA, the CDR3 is TGTGCCAGCAGTTTGGATGGCGGAGGTGGCTACACCTTC. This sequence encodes CASSLDGGGGYTF.

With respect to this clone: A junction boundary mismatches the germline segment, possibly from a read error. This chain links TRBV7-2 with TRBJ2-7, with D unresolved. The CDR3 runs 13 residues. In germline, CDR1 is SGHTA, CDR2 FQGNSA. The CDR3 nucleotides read TGTGCCAGCAGCTCAGTCCCTATCTACAAGCAGTACTTC. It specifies CASSSVPIYKQYF.

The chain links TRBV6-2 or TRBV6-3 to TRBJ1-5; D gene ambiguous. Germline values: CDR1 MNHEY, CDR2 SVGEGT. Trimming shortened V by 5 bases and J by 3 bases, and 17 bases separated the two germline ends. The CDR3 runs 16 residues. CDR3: CASSPRGKGINQPQHF. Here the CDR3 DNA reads TGTGCCAGCAGTCCCAGAGGGAAAGGGATCAATCAGCCCCAGCATTTT.

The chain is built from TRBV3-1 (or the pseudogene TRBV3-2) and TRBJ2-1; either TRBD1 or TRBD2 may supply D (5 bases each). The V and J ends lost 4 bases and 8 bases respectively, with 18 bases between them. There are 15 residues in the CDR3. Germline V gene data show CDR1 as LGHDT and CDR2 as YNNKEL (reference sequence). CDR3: CASSPHKGPHDEQFF. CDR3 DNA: TGTGCCAGCAGCCCACACAAGGGACCCCACGATGAGCAGTTCTTC.

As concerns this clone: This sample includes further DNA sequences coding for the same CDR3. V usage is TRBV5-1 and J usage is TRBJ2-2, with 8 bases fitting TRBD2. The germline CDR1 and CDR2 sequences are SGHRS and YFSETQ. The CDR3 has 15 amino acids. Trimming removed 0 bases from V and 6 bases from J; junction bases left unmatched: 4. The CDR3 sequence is CASSLGLAGAGELFF. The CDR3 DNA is TGCGCCAGCAGCTTGGGCCTAGCGGGCGCCGGGGAGCTGTTTTTT.

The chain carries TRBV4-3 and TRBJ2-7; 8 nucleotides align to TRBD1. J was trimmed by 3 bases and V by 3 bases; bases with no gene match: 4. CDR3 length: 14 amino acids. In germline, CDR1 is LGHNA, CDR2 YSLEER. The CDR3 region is CASSHRTGNYEQYF. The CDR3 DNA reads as TGCGCCAGCAGCCACAGGACAGGGAACTACGAGCAGTACTTC.

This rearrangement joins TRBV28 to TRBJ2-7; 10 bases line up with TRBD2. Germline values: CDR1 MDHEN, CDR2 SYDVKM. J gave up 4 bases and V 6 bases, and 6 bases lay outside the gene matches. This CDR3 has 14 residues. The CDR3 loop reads CASRSSGGRYEQYF. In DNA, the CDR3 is TGTGCCAGCAGATCTAGCGGGGGAAGGTACGAGCAGTACTTC.

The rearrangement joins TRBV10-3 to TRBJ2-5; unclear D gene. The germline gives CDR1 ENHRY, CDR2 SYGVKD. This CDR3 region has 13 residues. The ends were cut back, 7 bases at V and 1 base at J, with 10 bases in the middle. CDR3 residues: CAITPGPQETQYF. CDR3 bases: TGTGCCATCACGCCAGGCCCCCAAGAGACCCAGTACTTC.

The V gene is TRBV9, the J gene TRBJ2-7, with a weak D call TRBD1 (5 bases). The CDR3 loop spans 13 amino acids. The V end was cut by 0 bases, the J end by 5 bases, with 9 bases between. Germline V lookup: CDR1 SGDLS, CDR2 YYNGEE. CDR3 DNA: TGTGCCAGCAGCGTAGAGGGGTGGGACGAGCAGTACTTC. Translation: CASSVEGWDEQYF.

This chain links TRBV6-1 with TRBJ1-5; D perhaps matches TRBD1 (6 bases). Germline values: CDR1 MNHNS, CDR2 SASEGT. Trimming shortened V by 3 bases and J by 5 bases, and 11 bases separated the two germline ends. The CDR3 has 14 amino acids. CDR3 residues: CASSDPGDYQPQHF. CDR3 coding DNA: TGTGCCAGCAGTGACCCAGGGGATTATCAGCCCCAGCATTTT.

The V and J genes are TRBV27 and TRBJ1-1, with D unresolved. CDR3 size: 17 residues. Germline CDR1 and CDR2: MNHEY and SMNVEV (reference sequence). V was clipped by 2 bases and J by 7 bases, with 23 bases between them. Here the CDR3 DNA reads TGTGCCAGCAGTTTAAGGTTGGAGACAAACTCTCCTCGTGAAGCTTTCTTT. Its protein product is CASSLRLETNSPREAFF.

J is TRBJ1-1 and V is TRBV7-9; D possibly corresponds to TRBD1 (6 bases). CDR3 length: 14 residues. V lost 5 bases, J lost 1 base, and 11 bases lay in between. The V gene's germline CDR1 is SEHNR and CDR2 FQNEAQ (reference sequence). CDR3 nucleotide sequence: TGTGCCAGCAGCGCCGGACAGAGGAACACTGAAGCTTTCTTT. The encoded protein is CASSAGQRNTEAFF.

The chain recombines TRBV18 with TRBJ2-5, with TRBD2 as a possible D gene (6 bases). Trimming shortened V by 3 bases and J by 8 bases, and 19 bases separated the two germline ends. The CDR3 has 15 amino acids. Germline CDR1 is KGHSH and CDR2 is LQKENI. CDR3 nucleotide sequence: TGTGCCAGCTCACCGCCCGGCAACCACGGGGGAACCCAGTACTTC. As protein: CASSPPGNHGGTQYF.

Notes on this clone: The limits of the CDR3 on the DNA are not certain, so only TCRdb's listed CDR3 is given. This CDR3 reads CASSFGSGGPQHF. The gene calls are TRBV5-4 and TRBJ1-5. Germline V gene lookup returns CDR1 SGHNT and CDR2 YYREEE (reference sequence). The CDR3 has 13 residues if both end residues are counted.